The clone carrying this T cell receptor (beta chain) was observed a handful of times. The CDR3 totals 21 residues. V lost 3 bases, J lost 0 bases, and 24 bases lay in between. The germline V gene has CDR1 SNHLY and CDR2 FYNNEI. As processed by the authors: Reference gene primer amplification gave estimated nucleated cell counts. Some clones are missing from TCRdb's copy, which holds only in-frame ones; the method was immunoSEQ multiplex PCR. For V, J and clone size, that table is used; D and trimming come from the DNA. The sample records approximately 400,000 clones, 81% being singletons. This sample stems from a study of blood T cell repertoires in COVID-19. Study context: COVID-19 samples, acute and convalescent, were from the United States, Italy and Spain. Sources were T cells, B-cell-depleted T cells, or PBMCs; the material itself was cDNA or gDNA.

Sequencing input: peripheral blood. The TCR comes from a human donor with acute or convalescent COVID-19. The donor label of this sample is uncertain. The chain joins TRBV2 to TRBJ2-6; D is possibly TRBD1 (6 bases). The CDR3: CASSEGDGGGSAVSGANVLTF. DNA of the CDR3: TGTGCCAGCAGTGAGGGTGATGGGGGCGGTTCGGCCGTCTCTGGGGCCAACGTCCTGACTTTC.